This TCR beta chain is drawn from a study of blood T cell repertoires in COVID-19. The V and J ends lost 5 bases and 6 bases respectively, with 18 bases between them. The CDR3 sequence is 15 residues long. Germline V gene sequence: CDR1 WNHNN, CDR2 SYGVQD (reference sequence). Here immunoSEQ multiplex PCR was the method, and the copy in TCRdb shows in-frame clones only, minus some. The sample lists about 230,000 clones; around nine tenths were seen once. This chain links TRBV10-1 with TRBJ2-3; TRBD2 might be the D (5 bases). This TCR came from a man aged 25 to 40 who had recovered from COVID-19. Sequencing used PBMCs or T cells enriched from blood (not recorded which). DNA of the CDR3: TGCGCCAGCAGTAACTTAGCGTCTGGCAGGGATACGCAGTATTTT. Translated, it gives CASSNLASGRDTQYF.